The rows below give T cell receptor beta chains drawn from one sample of a study of shared clonotypes between healthy human individuals. TCRdb's copy holds only in-frame clones and misses some; the assay was immunoSEQ multiplex PCR. The sample carries about 2.4 million clones, roughly 93% recorded once. Sequencing used naive CD4+ T cells from PBMCs. All receptors come from a man aged 18 to 30 in good health. Some clones in this sample may be carry-over from other donors' samples. CDR3s include the opening cysteine and the closing phenylalanine or tryptophan. Fields, in order: V gene, clone size, D gene, J gene, CDR3 protein, CDR3 DNA. The D gene is left open where the match is weak. Expanded clones are given a class, and other clones once, few, many or no size at all.

v_call: TRBV18; clone_size: -; d_call: -; j_call: TRBJ1-1; cdr3_aa: CASRGRAEAFF; cdr3_nt: TGTGCCAGCCGCGGGCGAGCTGAAGCTTTCTTT
v_call: TRBV9; clone_size: -; d_call: TRBD2; j_call: TRBJ2-7; cdr3_aa: CASSVGKVGRPLAGRSYEQYF; cdr3_nt: TGTGCCAGCAGCGTAGGTAAAGTAGGGAGACCCTTAGCGGGGAGGAGCTACGAGCAGTACTTC
v_call: TRBV15; clone_size: -; d_call: -; j_call: TRBJ2-7; cdr3_aa: CATSRTRVYEQYF; cdr3_nt: TGTGCCACCAGCAGGACTAGGGTCTACGAGCAGTACTTC
v_call: TRBV28; clone_size: once; d_call: TRBD2; j_call: TRBJ2-1; cdr3_aa: CASSLPAREENNEQFF; cdr3_nt: TGTGCCAGCAGTTTACCCGCGCGGGAGGAAAACAATGAGCAGTTCTTC
v_call: TRBV28; clone_size: -; d_call: -; j_call: TRBJ1-1; cdr3_aa: CASSLGGVGPGRAFF; cdr3_nt: TGTGCCAGCAGTTTAGGCGGGGTCGGTCCAGGGCGAGCTTTCTTT
v_call: TRBV5-8; clone_size: -; d_call: -; j_call: TRBJ2-1; cdr3_aa: CASSHNTYSYNEQFF; cdr3_nt: TGTGCCAGCAGCCATAACACTTACTCCTACAATGAGCAGTTCTTC
v_call: TRBV9; clone_size: -; d_call: -; j_call: TRBJ1-3; cdr3_aa: CASSVAWGASGNTIYF; cdr3_nt: TGTGCCAGCAGCGTAGCATGGGGGGCGTCTGGAAACACCATATATTTT
v_call: TRBV7-6; clone_size: -; d_call: -; j_call: TRBJ2-6; cdr3_aa: CASSLISGANVLTF; cdr3_nt: TGTGCCAGCAGTCTTATCTCTGGGGCCAACGTCCTGACTTTC
v_call: TRBV28; clone_size: -; d_call: -; j_call: TRBJ2-7; cdr3_aa: CASSSTAPTSYEQYF; cdr3_nt: TGTGCCAGCAGCAGCACAGCTCCCACCTCCTACGAGCAGTACTTC
v_call: TRBV5-1; clone_size: -; d_call: -; j_call: TRBJ1-1; cdr3_aa: CASSLVRQGTEAFF; cdr3_nt: TGCGCCAGCAGCTTGGTTCGGCAGGGGACTGAAGCTTTCTTT
v_call: TRBV18; clone_size: -; d_call: -; j_call: TRBJ2-7; cdr3_aa: CASSPSIFYEQYF; cdr3_nt: TGTGCCAGCTCACCTAGCATTTTCTACGAGCAGTACTTC
v_call: TRBV5-1; clone_size: -; d_call: TRBD1; j_call: TRBJ2-5; cdr3_aa: CASSLMGQGEETQYF; cdr3_nt: TGCGCCAGCAGCTTGATGGGACAGGGGGAAGAGACCCAGTACTTC
v_call: TRBV6-1; clone_size: -; d_call: TRBD1; j_call: TRBJ1-1; cdr3_aa: CASSVQGDLGEAFF; cdr3_nt: TGTGCCAGCAGTGTTCAGGGGGATCTAGGTGAAGCTTTCTTT
v_call: TRBV30; clone_size: -; d_call: -; j_call: TRBJ2-5; cdr3_aa: CAWTGPQETQYF; cdr3_nt: TGTGCCTGGACAGGACCTCAAGAGACCCAGTACTTC
v_call: TRBV6-6; clone_size: -; d_call: -; j_call: TRBJ2-7; cdr3_aa: CASSRSSGEQYF; cdr3_nt: TGTGCCAGCAGTAGGTCCTCGGGGGAGCAGTACTTC
v_call: TRBV9; clone_size: -; d_call: TRBD1; j_call: TRBJ1-2; cdr3_aa: CASTGQGRNYGYTF; cdr3_nt: TGTGCCAGCACGGGACAGGGCAGAAACTATGGCTACACCTTC
v_call: TRBV29-1; clone_size: -; d_call: TRBD2; j_call: TRBJ2-1; cdr3_aa: CSVGRLAAYNEQFF; cdr3_nt: TGCAGCGTTGGAAGGCTAGCGGCCTACAATGAGCAGTTCTTC
v_call: TRBV7-7; clone_size: -; d_call: -; j_call: TRBJ2-5; cdr3_aa: CASSPHSTQIQETQYF; cdr3_nt: TGTGCCAGCAGCCCCCATTCCACACAAATCCAAGAGACCCAGTACTTC
v_call: TRBV4-1; clone_size: -; d_call: -; j_call: TRBJ2-2; cdr3_aa: CASSLALGELFF; cdr3_nt: TGCGCCAGCAGCCTGGCGCTGGGGGAGCTGTTTTTT
v_call: TRBV5-8; clone_size: -; d_call: TRBD1; j_call: TRBJ2-5; cdr3_aa: CASSRLGTGEETQYF; cdr3_nt: TGTGCCAGCAGCCGGCTCGGGACAGGGGAAGAGACCCAGTACTTC
v_call: TRBV7-3; clone_size: -; d_call: -; j_call: TRBJ2-6; cdr3_aa: CASSLIAGANVLTF; cdr3_nt: TGTGCCAGCAGCTTAATTGCTGGGGCCAACGTCCTGACTTTC